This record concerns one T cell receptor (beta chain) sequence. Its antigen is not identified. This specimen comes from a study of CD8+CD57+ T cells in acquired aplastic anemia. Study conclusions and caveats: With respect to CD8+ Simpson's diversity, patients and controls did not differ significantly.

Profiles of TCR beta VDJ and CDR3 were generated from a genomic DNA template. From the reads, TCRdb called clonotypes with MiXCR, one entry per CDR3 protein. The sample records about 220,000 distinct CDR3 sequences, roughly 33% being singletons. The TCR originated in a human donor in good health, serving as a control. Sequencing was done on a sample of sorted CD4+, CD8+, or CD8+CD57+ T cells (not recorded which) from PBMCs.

The CDR3 DNA is TGCAGCGTTGAATTGGACGCAGTCACAGATACGCAGTATTTT. It is translated as CSVELDAVTDTQYF. This chain uses TRBV29-1 with TRBJ2-3; no definite D call. Per germline, CDR1 SQVTM and CDR2 ANQGSEA. Trimming left V 2 bases short and J 2 bases short, with 11 bases between. The CDR3 sequence is 14 residues long.